This passage covers 10 T cell receptor beta chains from one sample sequenced in a study of blood T cells in healthy people across ages. With a J-beta primer mix and a sample-barcoded 5' primer, a second PCR ran about 7 to 11 cycles. One entry per CDR3 protein results from TCRdb running MiXCR on the 5' RACE reads. The sample lists 550,000 to 650,000 distinct CDR3 sequences, approximately 30% occurring once. Sequencing input: blood. The receptor set was obtained from an elderly woman in good health.

This clonotype was picked up a small number of times. Given a much more abundant clone one base away, this may be a read error. The chain carries TRBV12-3 or TRBV12-4 and TRBJ2-7, with unresolved D. This CDR3 contains 14 residues. The ends were cut back, 6 bases at V and 7 bases at J, with 19 bases in the middle. The CDR3 loop is CASSPLGSYNEQYF. The CDR3 coding sequence is TGTGCCAGCAGCCCACTTGGATCCTACAATGAGCAGTACTTC.

This clonotype appeared many times. A single base separates this from a much larger clone, so it may be a read error. CDR3 DNA sequence: TGCGCCAGCATCACACTAGGGGTTCGCAATGAGCAGTACTTC. Its translation is CASITLGVRNEQYF. The chain carries TRBV5-1 and TRBJ2-5; D may correspond to TRBD1 or TRBD2 (5 bases each). The CDR3 runs 14 residues. V lost 6 bases and J 11 bases, leaving 23 bases between the germline ends. Germline values: CDR1 SGHRS, CDR2 YFSETQ.

This clonotype was picked up many times. The chain recombines TRBV20-1 with TRBJ2-5, with 7 positions matching TRBD1. Germline trimming cut 3 bases from V and 9 bases from J; bases unmatched to any gene: 19. CDR1 and CDR2 from the germline V gene are DFQATT and SNEGSKA (reference sequence). The CDR3 covers 16 residues. CDR3 residues: CSASSYRGEDTRAQYF. Written as DNA, the CDR3 is TGCAGTGCTAGTTCCTACAGGGGTGAAGATACGAGGGCCCAGTACTTC.

V is TRBV7-2 and J is TRBJ2-7; D call uncertain. Judging by the DNA end, TRBJ2-5 fits better; the J call may be wrong. This CDR3 has 15 residues. Looked up from germline, CDR1 is SGHTA and CDR2 is FQGNSA. CDR3 coding DNA: TGTGCCAGCAGCCCTAGAAAGACGGAAAAAGAGACCCAGTACTTC. Residues: CASSPRKTEKETQYF.

Many counts were recorded for this clonotype. CDR3 nucleotides: TGTGCCAGCAGCCGGCAGCAGGGGAGCACAGATACGCAGTATTTT. Its protein product is CASSRQQGSTDTQYF. The chain recombines TRBV4-2 with TRBJ2-3; D may be TRBD1 (6 bases). The CDR3 runs to 15 residues. Trimming pared 4 bases from V and 0 bases from J, leaving 11 bases between. Germline CDR1 reads LGHNA; CDR2 reads YNFKEQ.

This clonotype was seen more than once but under ten times. The chain carries TRBV28 and TRBJ1-2; a possible D gene is TRBD1 (5 bases). The CDR3 loop spans 13 amino acids. V was pared by 6 bases and J by 3 bases, with 11 bases between. From germline, CDR1 is MDHEN and CDR2 SYDVKM. As DNA, the CDR3 is TGTGCCAGCAGCTCCGCAGGGTACTATGGCTACACCTTC. Protein product: CASSSAGYYGYTF.

This clonotype was seen ten or more times. The rearrangement joins TRBV9 to TRBJ2-1, with D tentatively TRBD1 or TRBD2 (6 bases each). V was cut by 0 bases and J by 8 bases, with 12 bases left in between. Germline loops: CDR1 SGDLS, CDR2 YYNGEE. CDR3 size: 14 residues. CDR3 sequence: CASSVAGGGYEQFF. DNA for the CDR3: TGTGCCAGCAGCGTAGCAGGAGGGGGGTATGAGCAGTTCTTC.

This clonotype was seen a few times. The V gene is TRBV11-1, the J gene TRBJ2-6, with a tentative D call TRBD1 (5 bases). Deletions cut 1 base from V and 1 base from J, with 8 bases between. The CDR3 is 16 amino acids. The germline gives CDR1 SGHAT, CDR2 FQDESV (reference sequence). CDR3 protein: CASSLGQPSGANVLTF. The CDR3 nucleotides are TGTGCCAGCAGCTTAGGACAGCCGTCTGGGGCCAACGTCCTGACTTTC.

The chain carries TRBV5-1 and TRBJ1-2; D ambiguous. Germline V gene data show CDR1 as SGHRS and CDR2 as YFSETQ. Trimming removed 1 base from V and 0 bases from J, with 10 bases in between. CDR3 length: 15 amino acids. The CDR3 DNA reads as TGCGCCAGCAGCTTGAGCGCCGCAGCTAACTATGGCTACACCTTC. Translating gives CASSLSAAANYGYTF.

This clonotype has ten or more counts. V gene TRBV7-2 combines with J gene TRBJ1-5; D ambiguous. Germline V gene lookup returns CDR1 SGHTA and CDR2 FQGNSA. V lost 5 bases to trimming and J lost 1 base, with 21 bases between them. CDR3 length: 18 residues. CDR3 in DNA: TGTGCCAGCAGCCCGACGTCCGGTAGTGTGTTCAGCAATCAGCCCCAGCATTTT. It specifies CASSPTSGSVFSNQPQHF.